This T cell receptor beta chain derives from a study of blood T cell repertoires in COVID-19. Study summary: Specimens from acute and convalescent COVID-19 originated in the United States, Italy and Spain. T cells, B-cell-depleted T cells, or PBMCs provided the cDNA or gDNA that served as material.

Trimming pared 3 bases from V and 1 base from J, leaving 6 bases between. Germline assignment: CDR1 MNHNS and CDR2 SASEGT. CDR3 size: 13 residues. In the original workflow: Estimation of nucleated cell counts relied on the amplification of reference gene primers. The method was immunoSEQ multiplex PCR; TCRdb's version includes in-frame clones alone and lacks a portion of them. V and J calls and clone size follow that table, whereas D and trimming were derived from the DNA. The sample includes around 100,000 clones, about 89% of them seen just once. For this clone: Other nucleotide sequences in the sample specify the same CDR3.

V and J are TRBV6-1 and TRBJ1-1; weak D call: TRBD1 (5 bases). The source is a man in his forties with acute or convalescent COVID-19. The sample was peripheral blood. The CDR3, as DNA: TGTGCCAGCAGTGAGGGGCGGAACACTGAAGCTTTCTTT. It translates to CASSEGRNTEAFF.